What follows are 20 T cell receptor beta chains derived from one specimen sequenced in a study of vaccination and CD4 T cells after COVID-19 (dated by TCRdb to between 2020 and 2023). The library was built by means of PCR. The reads were generated on an Illumina iSeq 100. At the Johns Hopkins FTIC core, DNA from the cultured CD4+ T cells underwent TCR sequencing with the Oncomine TCR Beta short-read assay. TCRdb trimmed public reads at Q25 via fastp, called clones via MiXCR and kept in-frame beta chains. Here each entry gathers all rows of one CDR3 protein and keeps the most common genes and DNA. Counted in this sample were 6,000 to 7,500 distinct CDR3 sequences; roughly 18% of them appeared once. 20% of the sample comes from the top ten. These receptors' targets are unknown. The treatment or condition label on this specimen signifies: approximately nine-day PBMC culture with coronavirus spike peptide pools or control peptides (ViraFEST assay).

Material for sequencing was CD4+ T cells from blood, cultured in vitro. These receptors all stem from a human donor who had recovered from COVID-19.

The genes are TRBV11-2 and TRBJ1-1, with 9 bases identical to TRBD1. Germline assignment: CDR1 SGHAT and CDR2 FQNNGV. The CDR3 has 15 amino acids. V shed 6 bases, J shed 5 bases, and the junction held 10 bases outside the gene matches. The CDR3 is CASSNLRDRVTEAFF. The CDR3 coding sequence is TGTGCCAGCAGTAACCTCCGGGACAGGGTGACTGAAGCTTTCTTT.

The genes are TRBV19 and TRBJ1-2; D might be TRBD1 (5 bases). Germline CDR1 and CDR2: LNHDA and SQIVND (reference sequence). The CDR3 contains 14 residues. The germline V and J ends were trimmed by 0 bases and 4 bases, with 9 bases remaining between them. The CDR3 coding sequence is TGTGCCAGTAGTATAGATAGACAGTCCTATGGCTACACCTTC. It translates to CASSIDRQSYGYTF.

Only a few counts were recorded for this clonotype. The V gene is TRBV5-4, the J gene TRBJ2-7, with D unclear. Trimming took 2 bases from V and 0 from J, leaving 3 bases between them. CDR3 length: 12 residues. In germline, CDR1 is SGHNT, CDR2 YYREEE (reference sequence). CDR3 nucleotides: TGTGCCAGCAGCTTTAACTCCTACGAGCAGTACTTC. Encoded protein: CASSFNSYEQYF.

In its sample, this clonotype ranks as medium-sized. V gene TRBV10-3 combines with J gene TRBJ1-2, with 9 bases identical to TRBD1. The CDR3 spans 15 residues. The V gene end was trimmed by 7 bases and the J gene end by 3 bases; junction bases not matched to a gene: 9. Germline V lookup: CDR1 ENHRY, CDR2 SYGVKD. This CDR3 reads CAIMKGQGSYYGYTF. The CDR3 coding sequence is TGTGCCATCATGAAGGGACAGGGAAGTTACTATGGCTACACCTTC.

This clonotype was found a few times. The chain carries TRBV5-1 and TRBJ2-5; no clear D. With 4 bases removed from V and 1 base from J, the gap between germline ends came to 11 bases. This CDR3 is 14 amino acids long. CDR1 SGHRS and CDR2 YFSETQ come from the germline V gene. DNA of the CDR3: TGCGCCAGCAGCGCCCGTGGCAGCCAAGAGACCCAGTACTTC. Translation: CASSARGSQETQYF.

The V and J genes are TRBV4-1 and TRBJ2-7, with 14 bases matching TRBD2. The germline V gene has CDR1 MGHRA and CDR2 YSYEKL. J was trimmed by 2 bases and V by 5 bases; bases with no gene match: 5. The CDR3 covers 16 residues. CDR3 in DNA: TGCGCCAGCAGCATGGGACTAGCGGGAGTGCCCTACGAGCAGTACTTC. Translating it yields CASSMGLAGVPYEQYF.

This clonotype has a handful of counts. As DNA, the CDR3 is TGTGCCAGCAGTCCGGCCGGGGCTAGCGGGGCGAACACCGGGGAGCTGTTTTTT. This gives the protein CASSPAGASGANTGELFF. The chain combines TRBV28 with TRBJ2-2; TRBD2 matches 9 bases. The V gene end was trimmed by 5 bases and the J gene end by 0 bases; junction bases not matched to a gene: 10. This CDR3 is 18 amino acids long. The germline V gene encodes CDR1 MDHEN and CDR2 SYDVKM. The full variable domain, rest sourced from reference TRBV28 and TRBJ2-2, is DVKVTQSSRYLVKRTGEKVFLECVQDMDHENMFWYRQDPGLGLRLIYFSYDVKMKEKGDIPEGYSVSREKKERFSLILESASTNQTSMYLCASSPAGASGANTGELFFGEGSRLTVL.

V is TRBV12-3 or TRBV12-4 and J is TRBJ2-2; D is unresolved. V was shortened by 6 bases and J by 1 base, with 6 bases between the two germline ends. The CDR3 totals 13 residues. The CDR3 coding sequence is TGTGCCAGCAGCTCTATGAACACCGGGGAGCTGTTTTTT. Amino acids: CASSSMNTGELFF.

The V gene is TRBV5-4, the J gene TRBJ2-3; D may be TRBD1 (5 bases). The length of the CDR3 is 15 residues. Germline V gene data show CDR1 as SGHNT and CDR2 as YYREEE (reference sequence). V lost 0 bases to trimming and J lost 0 bases, with 8 bases between them. This chain's CDR3 is CASSLDQGSTDTQYF. CDR3 coding DNA: TGTGCCAGCAGCTTGGATCAGGGTAGCACAGATACGCAGTATTTT. The full variable domain, completed using reference TRBV5-4 and TRBJ2-3, is ETGVTQSPTHLIKTRGQQVTLRCSSQSGHNTVSWYQQALGQGPQFIFQYYREEENGRGNFPPRFSGLQFPNYSSELNVNALELDDSALYLCASSLDQGSTDTQYFGPGTRLTVL.

V gene TRBV7-2 combines with J gene TRBJ2-7, with 8 bases lining up with TRBD1. V lost 5 bases and J lost 5; bases outside the gene matches: 8. The CDR3 has 14 amino acids. Germline V CDR1 and CDR2: SGHTA, FQGNSA. CDR3 region: CASSVTDRVNEQYF. The CDR3 coding sequence is TGTGCCAGCAGCGTGACGGACAGGGTGAACGAGCAGTACTTC.

This clonotype was observed a few times. The chain employs TRBV6-1 and TRBJ2-7, with TRBD2 identical over 14 bases. CDR1 MNHNS and CDR2 SASEGT come from the germline V gene. The CDR3 contains 14 residues. The V segment lost 3 bases and the J segment 6 bases; nucleotides outside the gene matches: 1. For the CDR3, the DNA is TGTGCCAGCAGTGAGGGACTAGCGGGAGTCGAGCAGTACTTC. This translates into CASSEGLAGVEQYF.

The gene calls are TRBV10-3 and TRBJ2-1; D possibly corresponds to TRBD2 (6 bases). CDR3 length: 16 amino acids. Germline V gives CDR1 ENHRY, CDR2 SYGVKD. V was shortened by 3 bases and J by 1 base, with 13 bases between the two germline ends. CDR3 amino acids: CAISDGAGRSYNEQFF. Here the CDR3 DNA reads TGTGCCATCAGTGACGGTGCGGGGCGATCCTACAATGAGCAGTTCTTC.

Notes on this clonotype: One base away lies a much larger clone, so this may be a sequencing read error. The chain links TRBV6-1 to TRBJ1-1, with D unresolved. The CDR3 loop spans 14 amino acids. Germline CDR1 is MNHNS and CDR2 is SASEGT. The CDR3 loop is CASSGSTVNTEALF. CDR3 in DNA: TGTGCCAGCAGTGGATCGACGGTAAACACTGAAGCTCTCTTT.

This clonotype qualifies as medium-sized (0.01 to 0.1%). This rearrangement joins TRBV7-8 to TRBJ1-6; a weak D match, TRBD1 (5 bases). CDR3 length: 15 amino acids. The germline V gene encodes CDR1 SGHVS and CDR2 FQNEAQ. The V and J ends lost 2 bases and 9 bases respectively, with 14 bases between them. The CDR3 region is CASSLREGDGSPLHF. CDR3 nucleotide sequence: TGTGCCAGCAGCTTAAGGGAAGGGGATGGTTCACCCCTCCACTTT.

The genes are TRBV6-2 or TRBV6-3 and TRBJ1-2; D gene ambiguous. CDR3 length: 17 amino acids. Per germline, CDR1 MNHEY and CDR2 SVGEGT. V shed 6 bases and J shed 0 bases, with 20 bases lying between them. The chain's CDR3 is CASSRSGIGNSNYGYTF. CDR3 DNA sequence: TGTGCCAGCAGCCGATCCGGGATAGGCAACTCTAACTATGGCTACACCTTC.

The V gene is TRBV28, the J gene TRBJ1-2; D perhaps matches TRBD1 (6 bases). Per germline, CDR1 MDHEN and CDR2 SYDVKM. The CDR3 is made up of 12 amino acids. The V end was cut by 6 bases, the J end by 8 bases, with 13 bases between. The DNA of the CDR3 is TGTGCCAGCAGGCATACAGGGAAGGGCTACACCTTC. Its translation is CASRHTGKGYTF.

The CDR3 DNA follows: TGTGCCTGGAGTACGACTAGCGGGAGGGGAGATACGCAGTATTTT. Its protein is CAWSTTSGRGDTQYF. The chain is built from TRBV30 and TRBJ2-3; TRBD2 matches 14 bases. With 2 bases clipped from V and 5 bases from J, the junction kept 3 bases outside the gene matches. The CDR3 is made up of 15 amino acids. Germline values: CDR1 GTSNPN, CDR2 SVGIG (reference sequence).

The chain has TRBV19 and TRBJ2-5, with D possibly matching TRBD2 (6 bases). The CDR3 covers 14 residues. Germline V lookup: CDR1 LNHDA, CDR2 SQIVND (reference sequence). Trimming removed 2 bases from V and 2 bases from J, with 9 bases in between. The CDR3 loop is CASSILGGQETQYF. The CDR3 region has the DNA TGTGCCAGTAGTATACTCGGGGGTCAAGAGACCCAGTACTTC.

The chain carries TRBV27 and TRBJ2-1, with 10 bases matching TRBD2. Germline V gene data show CDR1 as MNHEY and CDR2 as SMNVEV (reference sequence). V lost 5 bases, J lost 4 bases, and 11 bases stayed unmatched. The CDR3 consists of 17 residues. The CDR3 region is CASSTPIAGGRYNEQFF. In nucleotides, the CDR3 is TGTGCCAGCAGTACCCCGATAGCGGGAGGTCGTTACAATGAGCAGTTCTTC.

By share, this clonotype counts as large. The chain employs TRBV20-1 and TRBJ2-4; D might be TRBD1 (6 bases). This CDR3 comprises 13 residues. Per germline, CDR1 DFQATT and CDR2 SNEGSKA (reference sequence). The V and J ends lost 3 bases and 7 bases respectively, with 13 bases between them. In DNA, the CDR3 is TGCAGTGCTAGCCGGACAGCCTATAACATTCAGTACTTC. Its protein product is CSASRTAYNIQYF.